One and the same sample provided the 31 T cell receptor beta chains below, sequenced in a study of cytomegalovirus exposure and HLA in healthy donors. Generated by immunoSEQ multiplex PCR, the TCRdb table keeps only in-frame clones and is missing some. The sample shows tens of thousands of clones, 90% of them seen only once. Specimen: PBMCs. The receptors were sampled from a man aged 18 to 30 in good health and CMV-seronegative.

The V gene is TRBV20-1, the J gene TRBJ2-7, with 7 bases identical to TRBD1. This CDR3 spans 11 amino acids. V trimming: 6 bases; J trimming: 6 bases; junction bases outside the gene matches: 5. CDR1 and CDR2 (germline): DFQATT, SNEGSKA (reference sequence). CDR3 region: CSASGQREQYF. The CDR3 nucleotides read TGCAGTGCGTCGGGACAGCGCGAGCAGTACTTC.

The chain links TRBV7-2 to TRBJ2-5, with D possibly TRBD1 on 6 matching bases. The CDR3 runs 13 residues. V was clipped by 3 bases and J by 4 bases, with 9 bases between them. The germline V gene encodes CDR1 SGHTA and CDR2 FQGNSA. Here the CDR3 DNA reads TGTGCCAGCAGCTTGGGGGCGGGAGAGACCCAGTACTTC. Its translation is CASSLGAGETQYF. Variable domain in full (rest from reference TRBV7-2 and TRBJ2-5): GAGVSQSPSNKVTEKGKDVELRCDPISGHTALYWYRQSLGQGLEFLIYFQGNSAPDKSGLPSDRFSAERTGGSVSTLTIQRTQQEDSAVYLCASSLGAGETQYFGPGTRLLVL.

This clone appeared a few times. In nucleotides, the CDR3 is TGTGCCAGCAGCAAGGGAACCTCCGGGACTGCAGTAAATACGCAGTATTTT. Its translation is CASSKGTSGTAVNTQYF. The rearrangement links TRBV21-1 to TRBJ2-3; TRBD2 reflects the table's D call only, with no check against the DNA. TRBV21-1 is an annotated pseudogene. The CDR3 extends over 17 amino acids.

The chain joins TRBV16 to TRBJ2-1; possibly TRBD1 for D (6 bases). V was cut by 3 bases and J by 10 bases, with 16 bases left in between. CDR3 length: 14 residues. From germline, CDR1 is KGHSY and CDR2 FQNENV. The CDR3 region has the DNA TGTGCCAGCAGCCATAAGGGTCGTACAGGGGAGCAGTTCTTC. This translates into CASSHKGRTGEQFF.

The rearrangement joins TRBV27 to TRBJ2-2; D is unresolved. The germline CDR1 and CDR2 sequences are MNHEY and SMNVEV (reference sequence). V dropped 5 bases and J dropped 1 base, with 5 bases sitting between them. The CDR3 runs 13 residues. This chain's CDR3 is CASSIQNTGELFF. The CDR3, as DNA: TGTGCCAGCAGTATACAGAACACCGGGGAGCTGTTTTTT.

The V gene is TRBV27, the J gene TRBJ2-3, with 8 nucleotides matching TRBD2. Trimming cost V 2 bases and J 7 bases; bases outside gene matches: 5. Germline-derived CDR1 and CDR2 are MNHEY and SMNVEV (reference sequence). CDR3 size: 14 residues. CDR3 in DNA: TGTGCCAGCAGTTTAAGGGGCGGGGGGTATACGCAGTATTTT. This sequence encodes CASSLRGGGYTQYF.

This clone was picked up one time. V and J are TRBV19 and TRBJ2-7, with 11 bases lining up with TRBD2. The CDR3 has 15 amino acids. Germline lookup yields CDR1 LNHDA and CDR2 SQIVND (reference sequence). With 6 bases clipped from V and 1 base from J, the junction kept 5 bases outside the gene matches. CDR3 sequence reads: CASSIGLAGSYEQYF. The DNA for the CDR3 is TGTGCCAGTAGCATCGGACTAGCGGGTTCCTACGAGCAGTACTTC.

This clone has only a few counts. CDR3 in amino acids: CASSADRGQPQHF. The CDR3 DNA reads TGTGCCAGCAGCGCGGACAGGGGCCAGCCCCAGCATTTT. V gene TRBV7-3 combines with J gene TRBJ1-5, with 9 bases aligning to TRBD1. The CDR3 has 13 amino acids. Germline-derived CDR1 and CDR2 are SGHTA and FQGTGA. V lost 5 bases and J lost 7; bases outside the gene matches: 3. Together with reference TRBV7-3 and TRBJ1-5, the CDR3 gives the full variable domain: GAGVSQTPSNKVTEKGKYVELRCDPISGHTALYWYRQSLGQGPEFLIYFQGTGAADDSGLPNDRFFAVRPEGSVSTLKIQRTERGDSAVYLCASSADRGQPQHFGDGTRLSIL.

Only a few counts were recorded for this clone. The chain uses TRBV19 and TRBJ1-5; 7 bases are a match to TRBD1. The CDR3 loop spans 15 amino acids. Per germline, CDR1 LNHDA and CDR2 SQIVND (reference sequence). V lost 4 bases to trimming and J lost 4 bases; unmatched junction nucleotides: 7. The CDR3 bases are TGTGCCAGTAGTAAGGCGTCAGGGGGTAATCAGCCCCAGCATTTT. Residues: CASSKASGGNQPQHF. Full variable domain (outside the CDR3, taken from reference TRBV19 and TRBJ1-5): DGGITQSPKYLFRKEGQNVTLSCEQNLNHDAMYWYRQDPGQGLRLIYYSQIVNDFQKGDIAEGYSVSREKKESFPLTVTSAQKNPTAFYLCASSKASGGNQPQHFGDGTRLSIL.

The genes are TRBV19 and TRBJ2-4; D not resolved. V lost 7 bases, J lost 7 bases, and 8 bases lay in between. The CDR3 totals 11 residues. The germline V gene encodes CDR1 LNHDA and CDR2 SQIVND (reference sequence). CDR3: CASTTQNIQYF. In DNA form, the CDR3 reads TGTGCCAGTACTACACAGAACATTCAGTACTTC.

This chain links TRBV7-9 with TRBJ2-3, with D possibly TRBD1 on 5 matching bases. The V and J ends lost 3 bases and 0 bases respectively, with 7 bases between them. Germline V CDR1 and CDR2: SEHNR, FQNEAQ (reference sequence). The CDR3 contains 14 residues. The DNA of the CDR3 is TGTGCCAGCAGCTTCAAGGGGAGCACAGATACGCAGTATTTT. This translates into CASSFKGSTDTQYF.

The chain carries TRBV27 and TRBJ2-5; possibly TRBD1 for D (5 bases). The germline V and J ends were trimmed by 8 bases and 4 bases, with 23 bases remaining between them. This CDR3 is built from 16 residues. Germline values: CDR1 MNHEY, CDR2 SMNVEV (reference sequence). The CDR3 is CASCLNWWQGRETQYF. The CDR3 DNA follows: TGTGCCAGCTGCCTCAATTGGTGGCAGGGTCGAGAGACCCAGTACTTC.

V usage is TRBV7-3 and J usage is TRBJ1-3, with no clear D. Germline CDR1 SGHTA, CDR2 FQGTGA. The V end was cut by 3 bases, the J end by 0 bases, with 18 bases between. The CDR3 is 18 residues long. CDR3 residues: CASSFTKTGIYSGNTIYF. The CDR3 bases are TGTGCCAGCAGCTTTACCAAGACGGGGATTTACTCTGGAAACACCATATATTTT.

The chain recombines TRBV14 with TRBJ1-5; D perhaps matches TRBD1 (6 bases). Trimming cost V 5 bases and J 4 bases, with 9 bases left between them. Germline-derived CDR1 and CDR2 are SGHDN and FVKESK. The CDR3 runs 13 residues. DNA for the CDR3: TGTGCCAGCAGCTGGGACAATAATCAGCCCCAGCATTTT. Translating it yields CASSWDNNQPQHF.

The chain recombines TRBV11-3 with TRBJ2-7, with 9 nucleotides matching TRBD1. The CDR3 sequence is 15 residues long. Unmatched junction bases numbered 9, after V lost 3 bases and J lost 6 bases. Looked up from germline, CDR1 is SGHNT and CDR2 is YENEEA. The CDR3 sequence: CASSFSGTGPAEQYF. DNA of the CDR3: TGTGCCAGCAGCTTTTCGGGGACAGGGCCTGCCGAGCAGTACTTC. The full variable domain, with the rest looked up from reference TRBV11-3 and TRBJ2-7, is EAGVVQSPRYKIIEKKQPVAFWCNPISGHNTLYWYLQNLGQGPELLIRYENEEAVDDSQLPKDRFSAERLKGVDSTLKIQPAELGDSAVYLCASSFSGTGPAEQYFGPGTRLTVT.

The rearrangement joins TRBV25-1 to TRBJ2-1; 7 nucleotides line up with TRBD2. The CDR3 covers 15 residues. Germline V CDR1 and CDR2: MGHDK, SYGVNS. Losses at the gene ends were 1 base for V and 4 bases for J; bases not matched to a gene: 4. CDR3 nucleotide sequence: TGTGCCAGCAGTGAATCCGGGACTAATTACAATGAGCAGTTCTTC. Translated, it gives CASSESGTNYNEQFF.

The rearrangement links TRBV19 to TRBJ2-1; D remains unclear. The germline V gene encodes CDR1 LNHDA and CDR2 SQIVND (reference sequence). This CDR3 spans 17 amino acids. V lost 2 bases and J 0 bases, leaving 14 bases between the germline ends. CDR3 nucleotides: TGTGCCAGTAGTATAAAACGTCTTTTGAGCTCCTACAATGAGCAGTTCTTC. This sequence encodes CASSIKRLLSSYNEQFF.

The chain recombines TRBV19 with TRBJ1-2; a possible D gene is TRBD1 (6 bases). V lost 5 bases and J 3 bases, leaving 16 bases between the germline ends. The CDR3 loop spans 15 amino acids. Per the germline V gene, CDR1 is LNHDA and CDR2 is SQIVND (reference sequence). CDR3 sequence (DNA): TGTGCCAGTAGTGGTCCCGGACAGACATACTATGGCTACACCTTC. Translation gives CASSGPGQTYYGYTF. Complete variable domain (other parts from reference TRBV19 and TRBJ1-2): DGGITQSPKYLFRKEGQNVTLSCEQNLNHDAMYWYRQDPGQGLRLIYYSQIVNDFQKGDIAEGYSVSREKKESFPLTVTSAQKNPTAFYLCASSGPGQTYYGYTFGSGTRLTVV.

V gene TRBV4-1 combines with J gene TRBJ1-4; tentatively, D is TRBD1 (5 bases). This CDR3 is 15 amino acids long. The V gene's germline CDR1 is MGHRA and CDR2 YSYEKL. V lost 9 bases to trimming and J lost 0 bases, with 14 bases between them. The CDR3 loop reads CASAVGGATNEKLFF. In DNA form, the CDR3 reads TGCGCCAGTGCCGTGGGGGGAGCAACTAATGAAAAACTGTTTTTT.

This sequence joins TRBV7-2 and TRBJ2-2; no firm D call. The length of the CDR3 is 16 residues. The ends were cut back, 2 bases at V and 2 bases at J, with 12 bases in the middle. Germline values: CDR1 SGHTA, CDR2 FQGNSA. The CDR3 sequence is CASSLFDARNTGELFF. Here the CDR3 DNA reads TGTGCCAGCAGCTTATTTGATGCCAGAAACACCGGGGAGCTGTTTTTT.

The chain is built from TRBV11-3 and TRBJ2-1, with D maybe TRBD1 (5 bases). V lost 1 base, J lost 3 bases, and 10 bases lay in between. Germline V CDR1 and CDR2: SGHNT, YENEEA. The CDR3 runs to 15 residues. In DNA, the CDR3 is TGTGCCAGCAGCTTAGGACAGCTAAGCTACAATGAGCAGTTCTTC. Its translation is CASSLGQLSYNEQFF.

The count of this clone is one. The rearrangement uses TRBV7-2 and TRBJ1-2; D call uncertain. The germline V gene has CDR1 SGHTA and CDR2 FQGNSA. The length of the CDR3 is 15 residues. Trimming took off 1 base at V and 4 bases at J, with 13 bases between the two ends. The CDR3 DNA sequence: TGTGCCAGCAGCTTAGTCGAGGGTTTTAGCTATGGCTACACCTTC. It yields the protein CASSLVEGFSYGYTF. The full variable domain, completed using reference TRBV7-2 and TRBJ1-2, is GAGVSQSPSNKVTEKGKDVELRCDPISGHTALYWYRQSLGQGLEFLIYFQGNSAPDKSGLPSDRFSAERTGGSVSTLTIQRTQQEDSAVYLCASSLVEGFSYGYTFGSGTRLTVV.

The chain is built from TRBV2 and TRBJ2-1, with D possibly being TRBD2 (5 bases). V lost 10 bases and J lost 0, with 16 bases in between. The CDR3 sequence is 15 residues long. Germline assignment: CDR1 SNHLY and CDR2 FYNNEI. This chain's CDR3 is CATMGVEGSYNEQFF. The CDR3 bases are TGTGCCACCATGGGCGTCGAGGGCTCCTACAATGAGCAGTTCTTC.

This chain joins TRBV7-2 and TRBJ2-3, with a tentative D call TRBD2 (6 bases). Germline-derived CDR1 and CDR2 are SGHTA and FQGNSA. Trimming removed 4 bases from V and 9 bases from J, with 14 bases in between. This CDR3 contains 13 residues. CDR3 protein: CASSSKGTPTQYF. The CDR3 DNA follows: TGTGCCAGCAGCTCAAAAGGGACTCCCACGCAGTATTTT.

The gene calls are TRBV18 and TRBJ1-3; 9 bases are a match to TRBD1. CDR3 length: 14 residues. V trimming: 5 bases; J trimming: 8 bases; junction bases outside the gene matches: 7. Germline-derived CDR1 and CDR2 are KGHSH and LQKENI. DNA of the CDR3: TGTGCCAGCTCATCACAGGGGGCGCGGGACACCATATATTTT. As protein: CASSSQGARDTIYF.

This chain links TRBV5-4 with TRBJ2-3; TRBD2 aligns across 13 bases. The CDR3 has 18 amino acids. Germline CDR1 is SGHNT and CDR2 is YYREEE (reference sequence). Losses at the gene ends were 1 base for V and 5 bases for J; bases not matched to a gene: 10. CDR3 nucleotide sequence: TGTGCCAGCAGCTTGAACGGAGGGACTAGCGGGGTGGGAGATACGCAGTATTTT. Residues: CASSLNGGTSGVGDTQYF.

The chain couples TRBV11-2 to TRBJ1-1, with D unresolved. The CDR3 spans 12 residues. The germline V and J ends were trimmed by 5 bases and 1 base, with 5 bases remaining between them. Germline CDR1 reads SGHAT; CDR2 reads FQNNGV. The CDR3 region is CASSRWNTEAFF. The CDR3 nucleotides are TGTGCCAGCAGCCGTTGGAACACTGAAGCTTTCTTT.

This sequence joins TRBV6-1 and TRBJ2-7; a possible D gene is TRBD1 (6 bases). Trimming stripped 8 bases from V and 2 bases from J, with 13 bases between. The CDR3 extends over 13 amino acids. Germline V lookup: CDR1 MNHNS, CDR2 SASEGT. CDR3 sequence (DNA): TGTGCCAGCTCGACAGGTGTTGCCTACGAGCAGTACTTC. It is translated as CASSTGVAYEQYF.

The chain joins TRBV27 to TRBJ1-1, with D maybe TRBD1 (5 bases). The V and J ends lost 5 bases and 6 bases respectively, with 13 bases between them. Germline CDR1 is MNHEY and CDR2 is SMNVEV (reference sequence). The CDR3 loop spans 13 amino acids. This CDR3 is CASSVYTGAEAFF. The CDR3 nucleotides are TGTGCCAGCAGTGTGTATACGGGGGCTGAAGCTTTCTTT.

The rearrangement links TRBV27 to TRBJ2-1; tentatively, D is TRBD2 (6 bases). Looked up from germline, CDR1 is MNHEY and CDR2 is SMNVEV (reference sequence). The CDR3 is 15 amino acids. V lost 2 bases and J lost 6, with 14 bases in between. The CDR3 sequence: CASSLVGMGGNEQFF. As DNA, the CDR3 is TGTGCCAGCAGTTTAGTCGGGATGGGGGGCAATGAGCAGTTCTTC.

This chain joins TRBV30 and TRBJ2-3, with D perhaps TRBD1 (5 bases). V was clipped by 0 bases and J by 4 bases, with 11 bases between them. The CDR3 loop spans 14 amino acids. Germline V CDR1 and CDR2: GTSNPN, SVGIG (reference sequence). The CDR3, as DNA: TGTGCCTGGAGTGTAAAGGTAGGGGCAGATACGCAGTATTTT. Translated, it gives CAWSVKVGADTQYF.